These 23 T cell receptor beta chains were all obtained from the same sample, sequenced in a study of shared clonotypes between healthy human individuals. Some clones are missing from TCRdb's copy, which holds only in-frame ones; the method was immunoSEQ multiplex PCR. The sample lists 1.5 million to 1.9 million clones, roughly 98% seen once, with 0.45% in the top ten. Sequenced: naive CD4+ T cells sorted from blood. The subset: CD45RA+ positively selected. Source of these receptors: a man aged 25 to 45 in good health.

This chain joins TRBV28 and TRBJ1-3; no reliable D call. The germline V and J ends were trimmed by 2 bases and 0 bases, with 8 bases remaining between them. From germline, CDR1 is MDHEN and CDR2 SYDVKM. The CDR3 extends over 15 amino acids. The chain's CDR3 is CASSLGRNSGNTIYF. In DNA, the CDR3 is TGTGCCAGCAGTTTAGGACGGAACTCTGGAAACACCATATATTTT.

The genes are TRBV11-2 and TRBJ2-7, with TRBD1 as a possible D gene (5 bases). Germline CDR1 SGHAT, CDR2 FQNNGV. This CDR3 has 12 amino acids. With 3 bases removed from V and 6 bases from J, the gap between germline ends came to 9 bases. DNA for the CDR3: TGTGCCAGCAGCTTTGACCAGGGCGAGCAGTACTTC. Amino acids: CASSFDQGEQYF.

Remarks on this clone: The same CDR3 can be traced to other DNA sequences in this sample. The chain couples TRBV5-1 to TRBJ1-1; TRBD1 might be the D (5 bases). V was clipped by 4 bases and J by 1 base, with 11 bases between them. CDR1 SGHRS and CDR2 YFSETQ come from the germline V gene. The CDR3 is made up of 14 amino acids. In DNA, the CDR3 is TGCGCCAGCAGCCTCGGGACGGGGAACACTGAAGCTTTCTTT. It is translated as CASSLGTGNTEAFF.

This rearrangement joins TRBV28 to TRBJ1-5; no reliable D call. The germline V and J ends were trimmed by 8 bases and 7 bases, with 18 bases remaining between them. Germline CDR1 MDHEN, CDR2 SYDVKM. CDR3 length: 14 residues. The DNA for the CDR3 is TGTGCCAGCGTCTTCGCGTCACCGGGGCAGCCCCAGCATTTT. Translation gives CASVFASPGQPQHF. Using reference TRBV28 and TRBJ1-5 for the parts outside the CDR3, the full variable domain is DVKVTQSSRYLVKRTGEKVFLECVQDMDHENMFWYRQDPGLGLRLIYFSYDVKMKEKGDIPEGYSVSREKKERFSLILESASTNQTSMYLCASVFASPGQPQHFGDGTRLSIL.

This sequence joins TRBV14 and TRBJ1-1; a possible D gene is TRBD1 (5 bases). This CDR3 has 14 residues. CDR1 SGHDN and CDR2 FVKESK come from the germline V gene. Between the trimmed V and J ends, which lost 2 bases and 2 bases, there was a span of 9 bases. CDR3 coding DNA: TGTGCCAGCAGCCAATCAGGGTTCAACACTGAAGCTTTCTTT. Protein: CASSQSGFNTEAFF. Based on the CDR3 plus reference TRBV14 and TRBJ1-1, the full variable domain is EAGVTQFPSHSVIEKGQTVTLRCDPISGHDNLYWYRRVMGKEIKFLLHFVKESKQDESGMPNNRFLAERTGGTYSTLKVQPAELEDSGVYFCASSQSGFNTEAFFGQGTRLTVV.

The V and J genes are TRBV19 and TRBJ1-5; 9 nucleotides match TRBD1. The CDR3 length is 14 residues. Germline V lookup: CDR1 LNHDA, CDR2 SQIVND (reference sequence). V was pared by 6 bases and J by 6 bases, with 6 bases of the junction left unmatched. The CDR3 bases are TGTGCCAGTAGAGAGAGACAGGGGGGTCAGCCCCAGCATTTT. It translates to CASRERQGGQPQHF.

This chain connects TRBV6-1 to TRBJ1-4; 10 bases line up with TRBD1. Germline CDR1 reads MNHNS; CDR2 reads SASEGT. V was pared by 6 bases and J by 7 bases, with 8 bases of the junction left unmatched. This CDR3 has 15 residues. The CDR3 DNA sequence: TGTGCCAGCAGGAAATCCGGGACAGGGGTTGAAAAACTGTTTTTT. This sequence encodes CASRKSGTGVEKLFF.

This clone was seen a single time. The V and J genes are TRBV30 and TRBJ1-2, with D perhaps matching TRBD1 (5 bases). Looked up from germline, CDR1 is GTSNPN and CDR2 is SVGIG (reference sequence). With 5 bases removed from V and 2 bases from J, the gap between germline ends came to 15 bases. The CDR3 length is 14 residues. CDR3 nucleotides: TGTGCCTGGCGCCCGGGACGCCGCAACTATGGCTACACCTTC. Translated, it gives CAWRPGRRNYGYTF.

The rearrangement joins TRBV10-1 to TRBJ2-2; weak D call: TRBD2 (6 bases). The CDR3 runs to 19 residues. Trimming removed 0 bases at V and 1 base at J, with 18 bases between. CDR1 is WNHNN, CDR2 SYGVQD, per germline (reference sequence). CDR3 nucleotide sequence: TGCGCCAGCAGTGAGTCTCAAGGTAGCGGTTCGTTGAACACCGGGGAGCTGTTTTTT. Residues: CASSESQGSGSLNTGELFF.

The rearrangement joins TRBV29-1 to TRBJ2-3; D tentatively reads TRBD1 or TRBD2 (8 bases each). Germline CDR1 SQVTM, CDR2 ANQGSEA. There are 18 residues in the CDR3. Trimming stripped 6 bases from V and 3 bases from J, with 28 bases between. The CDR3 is CSVDRVVREGPRTDTQYF. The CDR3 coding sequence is TGCAGCGTGGACAGGGTTGTCCGGGAGGGCCCTCGTACAGATACGCAGTATTTT.

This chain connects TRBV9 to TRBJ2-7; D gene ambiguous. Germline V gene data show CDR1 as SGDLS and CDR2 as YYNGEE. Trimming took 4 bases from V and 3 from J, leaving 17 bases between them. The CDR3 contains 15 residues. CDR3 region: CASSPYSAVGYEQYF. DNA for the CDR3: TGTGCCAGCAGCCCCTATTCGGCAGTAGGCTACGAGCAGTACTTC.

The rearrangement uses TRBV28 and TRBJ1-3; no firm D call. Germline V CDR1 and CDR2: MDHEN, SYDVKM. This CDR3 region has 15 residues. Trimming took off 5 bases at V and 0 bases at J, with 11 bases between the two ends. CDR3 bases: TGTGCCAGCAGTCCCGGTTGGAGCTCTGGAAACACCATATATTTT. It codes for CASSPGWSSGNTIYF. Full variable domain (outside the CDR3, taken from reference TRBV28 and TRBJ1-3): DVKVTQSSRYLVKRTGEKVFLECVQDMDHENMFWYRQDPGLGLRLIYFSYDVKMKEKGDIPEGYSVSREKKERFSLILESASTNQTSMYLCASSPGWSSGNTIYFGEGSWLTVV.

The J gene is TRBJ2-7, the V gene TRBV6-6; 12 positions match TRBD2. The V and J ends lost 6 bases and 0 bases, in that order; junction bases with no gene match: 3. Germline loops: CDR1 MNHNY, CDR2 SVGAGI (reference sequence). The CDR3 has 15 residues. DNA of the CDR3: TGTGCCAGCAGCTTGGGACTAGCGGGCTCCTACGAGCAGTACTTC. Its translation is CASSLGLAGSYEQYF.

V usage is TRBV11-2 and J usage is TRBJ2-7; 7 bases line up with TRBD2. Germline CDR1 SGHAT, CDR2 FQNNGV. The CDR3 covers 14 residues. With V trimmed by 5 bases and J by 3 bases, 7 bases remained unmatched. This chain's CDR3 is CASSQGLTFYEQYF. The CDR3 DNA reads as TGTGCCAGCAGCCAGGGACTAACATTCTACGAGCAGTACTTC.

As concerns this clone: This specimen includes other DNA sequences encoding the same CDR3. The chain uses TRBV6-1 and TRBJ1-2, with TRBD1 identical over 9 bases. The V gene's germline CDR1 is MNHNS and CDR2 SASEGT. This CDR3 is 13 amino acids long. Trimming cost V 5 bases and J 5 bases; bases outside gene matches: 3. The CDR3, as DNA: TGTGCCAGCAGTAGGGACAGGGTGTATGGCTACACCTTC. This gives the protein CASSRDRVYGYTF.

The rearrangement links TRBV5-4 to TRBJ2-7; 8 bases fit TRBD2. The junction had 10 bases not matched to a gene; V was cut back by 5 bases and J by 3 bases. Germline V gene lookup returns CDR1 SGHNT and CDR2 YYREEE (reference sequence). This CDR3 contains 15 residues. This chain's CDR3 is CASRQAGDSNYEQYF. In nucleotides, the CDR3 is TGTGCCAGCAGGCAAGCGGGAGATTCCAACTACGAGCAGTACTTC.

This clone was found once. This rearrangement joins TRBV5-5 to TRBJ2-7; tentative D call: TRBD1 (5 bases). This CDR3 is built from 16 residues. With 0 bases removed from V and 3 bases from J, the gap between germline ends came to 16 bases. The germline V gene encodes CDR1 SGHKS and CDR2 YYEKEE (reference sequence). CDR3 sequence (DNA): TGTGCCAGCAGCTTGGGATCAGGGATCTTCTTCTACGAGCAGTACTTC. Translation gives CASSLGSGIFFYEQYF.

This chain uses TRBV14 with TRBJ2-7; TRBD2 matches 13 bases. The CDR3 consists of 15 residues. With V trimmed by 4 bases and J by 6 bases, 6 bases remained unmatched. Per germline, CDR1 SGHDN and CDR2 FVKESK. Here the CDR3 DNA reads TGTGCCAGCAGCCGCGGGACTAGCGGGATGGGCGAGCAGTACTTC. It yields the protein CASSRGTSGMGEQYF.

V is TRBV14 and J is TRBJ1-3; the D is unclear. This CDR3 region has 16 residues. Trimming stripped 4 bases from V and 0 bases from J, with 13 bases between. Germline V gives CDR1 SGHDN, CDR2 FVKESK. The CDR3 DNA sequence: TGTGCCAGCAGCCCATCCTTCTCCGGCTCTGGAAACACCATATATTTT. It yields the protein CASSPSFSGSGNTIYF.

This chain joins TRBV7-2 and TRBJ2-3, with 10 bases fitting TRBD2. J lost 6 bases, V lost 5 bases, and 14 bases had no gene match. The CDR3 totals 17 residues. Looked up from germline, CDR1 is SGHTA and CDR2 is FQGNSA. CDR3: CASSPRPLAGEGDTQYF. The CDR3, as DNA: TGTGCCAGCAGCCCCAGACCCCTAGCGGGAGAGGGGGATACGCAGTATTTT.

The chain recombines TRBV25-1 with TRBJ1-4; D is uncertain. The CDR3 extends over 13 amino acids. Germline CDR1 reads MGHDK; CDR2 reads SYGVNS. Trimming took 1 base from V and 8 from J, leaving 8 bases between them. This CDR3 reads CASSEWGSEKLFF. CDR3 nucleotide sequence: TGTGCCAGCAGTGAATGGGGTTCGGAAAAACTGTTTTTT.

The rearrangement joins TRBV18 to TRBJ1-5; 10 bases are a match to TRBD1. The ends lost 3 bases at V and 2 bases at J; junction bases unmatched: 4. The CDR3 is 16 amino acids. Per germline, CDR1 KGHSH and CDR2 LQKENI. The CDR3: CASSPKTGGRNQPQHF. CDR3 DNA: TGTGCCAGCTCACCGAAGACAGGGGGCCGCAATCAGCCCCAGCATTTT.

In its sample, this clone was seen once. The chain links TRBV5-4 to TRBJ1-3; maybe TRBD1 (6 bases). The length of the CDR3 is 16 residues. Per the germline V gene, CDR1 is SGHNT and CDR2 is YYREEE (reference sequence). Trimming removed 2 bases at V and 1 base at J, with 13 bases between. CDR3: CASSFHPGTSGNTIYF. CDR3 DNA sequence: TGTGCCAGCAGCTTCCATCCCGGGACATCTGGAAACACCATATATTTT.